This T cell receptor (beta chain) emerged from a study of blood T cell repertoires in COVID-19. Across the whole study: Material from acute and convalescent COVID-19 was sourced from the United States, Italy and Spain. Nucleic acid was either cDNA or gDNA, and it came from T cells, B-cell-depleted T cells, or PBMCs.

Germline V CDR1 and CDR2: LNHDA, SQIVND (reference sequence). Losses at the gene ends were 7 bases for V and 4 bases for J; bases not matched to a gene: 13. This CDR3 has 16 residues. In the study's own analysis: Amplification of reference gene primers was used by the study to estimate nucleated cell counts. Sequencing used immunoSEQ multiplex PCR; TCRdb keeps in-frame clones, though not all of them. The V and J calls and the clone size are those of that table, but D and trimming were determined from the DNA. The data contain about 410,000 clones, 89% of them singletons. The genes are TRBV19 and TRBJ2-1; 7 bases are a match to TRBD2. The TCR originated in a woman in her forties with COVID-19, enrolled during active disease. Sequenced sample: peripheral blood. DNA of the CDR3: TGTGCCAGTACCACGGCTGCTAGCGGCCATTACAATGAGCAGTTCTTC. Translation gives CASTTAASGHYNEQFF.